This TCR beta chain was sequenced in a study of T cells in localized non-small cell lung cancer. Germline-derived CDR1 and CDR2 are SGHNT and YENEEA. Trimming took 0 bases from V and 7 from J; bases not matched to a gene: 9. This CDR3 spans 17 amino acids. Assay used: immunoSEQ multiplex PCR; TCRdb lists only in-frame clones, some missing. The sample has about 25,000 clones; around 90% are singletons. The sequence derives from a woman aged 40-69 years with stage I lung adenocarcinoma. The starting material was peripheral blood, obtained before any cancer treatment. The rearrangement links TRBV11-3 to TRBJ2-2; the match to TRBD2 covers 9 bases. CDR3 region: CASSLDRFSGSIGELFF. CDR3 DNA sequence: TGTGCCAGCAGCTTAGATCGGTTTAGCGGGAGTATCGGGGAGCTGTTTTTT.